A selection of T cell receptor beta chains follows, all from one sample in a study of cytomegalovirus exposure and HLA in healthy donors. Sequencing was performed with immunoSEQ multiplex PCR; in TCRdb, only in-frame clones are kept and a portion is missing. The sample lists approximately 240,000 clones, about 80% occurring once. Sequenced: PBMCs. These receptors came from a woman aged 40 to 50 in good health and CMV-seropositive. Each CDR3 is given without its conserved first and last residue. Expanded clones get a size class; other rows say once, few or many, or leave the size out.

>-|TRBJ2-1|TRBV6-1
ASRVTSGRNEQF
>-|TRBJ2-7|TRBV15
ATSRSAQGPSSYEQY
>-|TRBJ1-3|TRBV11-2
ASSVQGTSGNTIY
>-|TRBJ1-5|TRBV6-5
ASSIDRGGQPQH
>-|TRBJ2-5|TRBV6-1
ASSGLAGPQETQY
>-|TRBJ2-7|TRBV6-6
ASSYGRQGYEQY
>-|TRBJ1-1|TRBV19
ASSRDRATEAF
>-|TRBJ2-4|TRBV7-2
ASSPRTGLNIQY
>-|TRBJ2-3|TRBV12-5
ASGLGASSTDTQY
>few|TRBJ1-2|TRBV2
ASHDRANYGYT
>-|TRBJ1-2|TRBV10-3
AISDSGRGNYGYT
>-|TRBJ2-6|TRBV9
ASSVGASGANVLT
>-|TRBJ2-5|TRBV7-2
ASSLGLAGEIY
>-|TRBJ1-1|TRBV5-1
ASSWTLTGDAAEAF
>-|TRBJ2-3|TRBV6-8
ASSRRLAGCTDTQY
>-|TRBJ1-1|TRBV5-5
ASTPYRDTEAF
>-|TRBJ2-2|TRBV6-5
ASSPLGGELF
>-|TRBJ2-7|TRBV7-9
ASSLDELDRSEY